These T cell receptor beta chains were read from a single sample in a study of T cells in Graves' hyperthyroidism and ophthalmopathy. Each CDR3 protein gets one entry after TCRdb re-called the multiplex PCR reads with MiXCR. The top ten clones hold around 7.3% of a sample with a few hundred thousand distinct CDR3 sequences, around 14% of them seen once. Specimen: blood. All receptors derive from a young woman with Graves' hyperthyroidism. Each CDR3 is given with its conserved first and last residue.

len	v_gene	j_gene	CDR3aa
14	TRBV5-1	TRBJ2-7	CASSLASGSYEQYF
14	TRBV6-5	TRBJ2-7	CASSYLTGTYEQYF
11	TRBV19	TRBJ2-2	CASSALYELFF
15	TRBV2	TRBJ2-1	CASSELAGGPYEQFF
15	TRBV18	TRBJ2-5	CASSPLNARKETQYF
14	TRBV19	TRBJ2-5	CASSIGVRGETQYF
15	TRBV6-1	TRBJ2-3	CASSLLAGEGKTQYF
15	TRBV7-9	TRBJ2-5	CASTRGLADKQTQYF
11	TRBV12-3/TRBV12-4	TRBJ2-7	CASSPRDEQYF
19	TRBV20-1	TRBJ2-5	CSARDWRTSGGPKQETQYF
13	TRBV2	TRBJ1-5	CASTRLWNQPQHF
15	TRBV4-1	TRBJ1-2	CASSQDPGTSYGYTF
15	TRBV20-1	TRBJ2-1	CSASSGKRDCNEQFF
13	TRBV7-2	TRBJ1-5	CASSLRSDQPQHF
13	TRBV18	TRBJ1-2	CASSPGDRVGYTF
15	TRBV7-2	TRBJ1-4	CASSLEQATNEKLFF
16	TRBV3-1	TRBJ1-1	CASSQRTGGRSTEAFF
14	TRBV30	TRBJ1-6	CAWSWGQGNSPLHF
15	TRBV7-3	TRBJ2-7	CASSHPGTDLYEQYF
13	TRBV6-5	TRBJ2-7	CASSYSGAYEQYF
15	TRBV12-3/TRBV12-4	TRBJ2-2	CASSLRGNLAGELFF
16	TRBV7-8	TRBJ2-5	CASSRRGTGGEETQYF
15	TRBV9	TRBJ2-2	CASSVEGQGPGELFF
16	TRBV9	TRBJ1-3	CASSGLGSISGNTIYF
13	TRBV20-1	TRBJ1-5	CSGGVGGNQPQHF
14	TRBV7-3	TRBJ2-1	CASSLMAGYNEQFF
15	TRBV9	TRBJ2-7	CASSVDPGSGYEQYF
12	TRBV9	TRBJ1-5	CASSVEDQPQHF
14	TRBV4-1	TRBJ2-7	CASSPRNTGHEQYF
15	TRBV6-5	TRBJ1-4	CASSYSSFRDEKLFF
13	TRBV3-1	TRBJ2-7	CASSQRDKRKQYF
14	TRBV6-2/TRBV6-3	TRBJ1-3	CASSGRGSGNTIYF
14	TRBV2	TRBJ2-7	CASSSGGSPSEQYF
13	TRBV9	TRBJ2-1	CASSEGTGGEQFF
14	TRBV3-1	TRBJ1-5	CASSQGAGDQPQHF
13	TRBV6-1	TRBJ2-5	CASSSSEGETQYF
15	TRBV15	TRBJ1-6	CATSRGGGAGSPLHF
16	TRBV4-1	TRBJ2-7	CASSQVLSGASREQYF
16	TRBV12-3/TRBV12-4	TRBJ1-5	CASSLGHSYSNQPQHF
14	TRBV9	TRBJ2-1	CASSAGTSNNEQFF
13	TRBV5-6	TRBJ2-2	CASSGRWAGELFF
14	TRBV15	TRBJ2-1	CATSRDQGWGEQFF